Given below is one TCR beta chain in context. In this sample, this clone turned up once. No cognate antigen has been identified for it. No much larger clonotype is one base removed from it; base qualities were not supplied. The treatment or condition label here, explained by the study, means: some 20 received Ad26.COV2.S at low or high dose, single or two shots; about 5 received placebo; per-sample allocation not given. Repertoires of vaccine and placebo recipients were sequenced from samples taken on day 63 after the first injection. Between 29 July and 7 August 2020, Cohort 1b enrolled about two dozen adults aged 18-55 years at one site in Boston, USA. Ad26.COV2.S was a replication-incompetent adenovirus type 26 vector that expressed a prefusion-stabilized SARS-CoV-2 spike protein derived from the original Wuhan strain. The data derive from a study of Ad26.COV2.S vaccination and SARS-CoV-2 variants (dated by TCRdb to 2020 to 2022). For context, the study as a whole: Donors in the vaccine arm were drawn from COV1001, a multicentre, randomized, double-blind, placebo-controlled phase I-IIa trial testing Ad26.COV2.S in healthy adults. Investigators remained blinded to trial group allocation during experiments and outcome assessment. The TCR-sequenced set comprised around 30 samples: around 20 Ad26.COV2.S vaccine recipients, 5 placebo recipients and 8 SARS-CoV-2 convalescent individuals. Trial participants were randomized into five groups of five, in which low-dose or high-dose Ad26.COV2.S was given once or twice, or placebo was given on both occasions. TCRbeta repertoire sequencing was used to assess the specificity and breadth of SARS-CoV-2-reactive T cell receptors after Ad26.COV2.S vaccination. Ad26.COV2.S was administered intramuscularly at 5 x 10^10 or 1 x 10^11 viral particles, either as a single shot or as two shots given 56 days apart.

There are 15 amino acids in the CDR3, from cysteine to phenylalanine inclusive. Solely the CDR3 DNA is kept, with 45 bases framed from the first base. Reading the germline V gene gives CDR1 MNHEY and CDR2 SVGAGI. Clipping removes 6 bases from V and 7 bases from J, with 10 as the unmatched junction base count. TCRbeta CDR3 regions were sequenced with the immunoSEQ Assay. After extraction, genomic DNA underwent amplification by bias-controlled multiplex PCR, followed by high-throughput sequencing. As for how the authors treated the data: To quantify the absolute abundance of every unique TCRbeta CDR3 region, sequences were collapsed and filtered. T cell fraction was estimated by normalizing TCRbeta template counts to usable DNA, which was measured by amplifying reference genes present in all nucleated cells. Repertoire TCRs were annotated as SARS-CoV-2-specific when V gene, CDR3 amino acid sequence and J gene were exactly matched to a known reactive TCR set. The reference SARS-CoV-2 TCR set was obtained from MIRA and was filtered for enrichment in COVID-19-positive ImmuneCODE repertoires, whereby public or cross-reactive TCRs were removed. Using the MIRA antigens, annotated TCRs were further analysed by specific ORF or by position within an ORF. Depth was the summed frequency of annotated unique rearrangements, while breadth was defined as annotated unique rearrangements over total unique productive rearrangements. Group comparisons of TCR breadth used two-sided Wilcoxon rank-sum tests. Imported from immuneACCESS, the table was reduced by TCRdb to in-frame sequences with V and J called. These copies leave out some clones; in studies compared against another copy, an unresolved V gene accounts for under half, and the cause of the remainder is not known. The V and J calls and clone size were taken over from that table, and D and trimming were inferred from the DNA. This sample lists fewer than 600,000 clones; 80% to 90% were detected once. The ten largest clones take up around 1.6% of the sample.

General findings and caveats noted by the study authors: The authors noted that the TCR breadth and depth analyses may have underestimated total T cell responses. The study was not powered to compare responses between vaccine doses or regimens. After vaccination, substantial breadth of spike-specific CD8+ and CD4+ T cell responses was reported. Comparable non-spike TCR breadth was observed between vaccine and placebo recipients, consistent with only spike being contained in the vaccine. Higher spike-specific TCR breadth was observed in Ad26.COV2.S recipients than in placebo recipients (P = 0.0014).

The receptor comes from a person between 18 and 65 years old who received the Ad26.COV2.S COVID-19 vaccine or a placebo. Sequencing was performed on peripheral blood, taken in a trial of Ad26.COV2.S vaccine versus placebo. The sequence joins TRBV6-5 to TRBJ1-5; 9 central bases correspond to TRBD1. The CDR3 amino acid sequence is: CASSHSGTGSQPQHF. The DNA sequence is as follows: TGTGCCAGCAGCCATTCCGGGACAGGGTCCCAGCCCCAGCATTTT.